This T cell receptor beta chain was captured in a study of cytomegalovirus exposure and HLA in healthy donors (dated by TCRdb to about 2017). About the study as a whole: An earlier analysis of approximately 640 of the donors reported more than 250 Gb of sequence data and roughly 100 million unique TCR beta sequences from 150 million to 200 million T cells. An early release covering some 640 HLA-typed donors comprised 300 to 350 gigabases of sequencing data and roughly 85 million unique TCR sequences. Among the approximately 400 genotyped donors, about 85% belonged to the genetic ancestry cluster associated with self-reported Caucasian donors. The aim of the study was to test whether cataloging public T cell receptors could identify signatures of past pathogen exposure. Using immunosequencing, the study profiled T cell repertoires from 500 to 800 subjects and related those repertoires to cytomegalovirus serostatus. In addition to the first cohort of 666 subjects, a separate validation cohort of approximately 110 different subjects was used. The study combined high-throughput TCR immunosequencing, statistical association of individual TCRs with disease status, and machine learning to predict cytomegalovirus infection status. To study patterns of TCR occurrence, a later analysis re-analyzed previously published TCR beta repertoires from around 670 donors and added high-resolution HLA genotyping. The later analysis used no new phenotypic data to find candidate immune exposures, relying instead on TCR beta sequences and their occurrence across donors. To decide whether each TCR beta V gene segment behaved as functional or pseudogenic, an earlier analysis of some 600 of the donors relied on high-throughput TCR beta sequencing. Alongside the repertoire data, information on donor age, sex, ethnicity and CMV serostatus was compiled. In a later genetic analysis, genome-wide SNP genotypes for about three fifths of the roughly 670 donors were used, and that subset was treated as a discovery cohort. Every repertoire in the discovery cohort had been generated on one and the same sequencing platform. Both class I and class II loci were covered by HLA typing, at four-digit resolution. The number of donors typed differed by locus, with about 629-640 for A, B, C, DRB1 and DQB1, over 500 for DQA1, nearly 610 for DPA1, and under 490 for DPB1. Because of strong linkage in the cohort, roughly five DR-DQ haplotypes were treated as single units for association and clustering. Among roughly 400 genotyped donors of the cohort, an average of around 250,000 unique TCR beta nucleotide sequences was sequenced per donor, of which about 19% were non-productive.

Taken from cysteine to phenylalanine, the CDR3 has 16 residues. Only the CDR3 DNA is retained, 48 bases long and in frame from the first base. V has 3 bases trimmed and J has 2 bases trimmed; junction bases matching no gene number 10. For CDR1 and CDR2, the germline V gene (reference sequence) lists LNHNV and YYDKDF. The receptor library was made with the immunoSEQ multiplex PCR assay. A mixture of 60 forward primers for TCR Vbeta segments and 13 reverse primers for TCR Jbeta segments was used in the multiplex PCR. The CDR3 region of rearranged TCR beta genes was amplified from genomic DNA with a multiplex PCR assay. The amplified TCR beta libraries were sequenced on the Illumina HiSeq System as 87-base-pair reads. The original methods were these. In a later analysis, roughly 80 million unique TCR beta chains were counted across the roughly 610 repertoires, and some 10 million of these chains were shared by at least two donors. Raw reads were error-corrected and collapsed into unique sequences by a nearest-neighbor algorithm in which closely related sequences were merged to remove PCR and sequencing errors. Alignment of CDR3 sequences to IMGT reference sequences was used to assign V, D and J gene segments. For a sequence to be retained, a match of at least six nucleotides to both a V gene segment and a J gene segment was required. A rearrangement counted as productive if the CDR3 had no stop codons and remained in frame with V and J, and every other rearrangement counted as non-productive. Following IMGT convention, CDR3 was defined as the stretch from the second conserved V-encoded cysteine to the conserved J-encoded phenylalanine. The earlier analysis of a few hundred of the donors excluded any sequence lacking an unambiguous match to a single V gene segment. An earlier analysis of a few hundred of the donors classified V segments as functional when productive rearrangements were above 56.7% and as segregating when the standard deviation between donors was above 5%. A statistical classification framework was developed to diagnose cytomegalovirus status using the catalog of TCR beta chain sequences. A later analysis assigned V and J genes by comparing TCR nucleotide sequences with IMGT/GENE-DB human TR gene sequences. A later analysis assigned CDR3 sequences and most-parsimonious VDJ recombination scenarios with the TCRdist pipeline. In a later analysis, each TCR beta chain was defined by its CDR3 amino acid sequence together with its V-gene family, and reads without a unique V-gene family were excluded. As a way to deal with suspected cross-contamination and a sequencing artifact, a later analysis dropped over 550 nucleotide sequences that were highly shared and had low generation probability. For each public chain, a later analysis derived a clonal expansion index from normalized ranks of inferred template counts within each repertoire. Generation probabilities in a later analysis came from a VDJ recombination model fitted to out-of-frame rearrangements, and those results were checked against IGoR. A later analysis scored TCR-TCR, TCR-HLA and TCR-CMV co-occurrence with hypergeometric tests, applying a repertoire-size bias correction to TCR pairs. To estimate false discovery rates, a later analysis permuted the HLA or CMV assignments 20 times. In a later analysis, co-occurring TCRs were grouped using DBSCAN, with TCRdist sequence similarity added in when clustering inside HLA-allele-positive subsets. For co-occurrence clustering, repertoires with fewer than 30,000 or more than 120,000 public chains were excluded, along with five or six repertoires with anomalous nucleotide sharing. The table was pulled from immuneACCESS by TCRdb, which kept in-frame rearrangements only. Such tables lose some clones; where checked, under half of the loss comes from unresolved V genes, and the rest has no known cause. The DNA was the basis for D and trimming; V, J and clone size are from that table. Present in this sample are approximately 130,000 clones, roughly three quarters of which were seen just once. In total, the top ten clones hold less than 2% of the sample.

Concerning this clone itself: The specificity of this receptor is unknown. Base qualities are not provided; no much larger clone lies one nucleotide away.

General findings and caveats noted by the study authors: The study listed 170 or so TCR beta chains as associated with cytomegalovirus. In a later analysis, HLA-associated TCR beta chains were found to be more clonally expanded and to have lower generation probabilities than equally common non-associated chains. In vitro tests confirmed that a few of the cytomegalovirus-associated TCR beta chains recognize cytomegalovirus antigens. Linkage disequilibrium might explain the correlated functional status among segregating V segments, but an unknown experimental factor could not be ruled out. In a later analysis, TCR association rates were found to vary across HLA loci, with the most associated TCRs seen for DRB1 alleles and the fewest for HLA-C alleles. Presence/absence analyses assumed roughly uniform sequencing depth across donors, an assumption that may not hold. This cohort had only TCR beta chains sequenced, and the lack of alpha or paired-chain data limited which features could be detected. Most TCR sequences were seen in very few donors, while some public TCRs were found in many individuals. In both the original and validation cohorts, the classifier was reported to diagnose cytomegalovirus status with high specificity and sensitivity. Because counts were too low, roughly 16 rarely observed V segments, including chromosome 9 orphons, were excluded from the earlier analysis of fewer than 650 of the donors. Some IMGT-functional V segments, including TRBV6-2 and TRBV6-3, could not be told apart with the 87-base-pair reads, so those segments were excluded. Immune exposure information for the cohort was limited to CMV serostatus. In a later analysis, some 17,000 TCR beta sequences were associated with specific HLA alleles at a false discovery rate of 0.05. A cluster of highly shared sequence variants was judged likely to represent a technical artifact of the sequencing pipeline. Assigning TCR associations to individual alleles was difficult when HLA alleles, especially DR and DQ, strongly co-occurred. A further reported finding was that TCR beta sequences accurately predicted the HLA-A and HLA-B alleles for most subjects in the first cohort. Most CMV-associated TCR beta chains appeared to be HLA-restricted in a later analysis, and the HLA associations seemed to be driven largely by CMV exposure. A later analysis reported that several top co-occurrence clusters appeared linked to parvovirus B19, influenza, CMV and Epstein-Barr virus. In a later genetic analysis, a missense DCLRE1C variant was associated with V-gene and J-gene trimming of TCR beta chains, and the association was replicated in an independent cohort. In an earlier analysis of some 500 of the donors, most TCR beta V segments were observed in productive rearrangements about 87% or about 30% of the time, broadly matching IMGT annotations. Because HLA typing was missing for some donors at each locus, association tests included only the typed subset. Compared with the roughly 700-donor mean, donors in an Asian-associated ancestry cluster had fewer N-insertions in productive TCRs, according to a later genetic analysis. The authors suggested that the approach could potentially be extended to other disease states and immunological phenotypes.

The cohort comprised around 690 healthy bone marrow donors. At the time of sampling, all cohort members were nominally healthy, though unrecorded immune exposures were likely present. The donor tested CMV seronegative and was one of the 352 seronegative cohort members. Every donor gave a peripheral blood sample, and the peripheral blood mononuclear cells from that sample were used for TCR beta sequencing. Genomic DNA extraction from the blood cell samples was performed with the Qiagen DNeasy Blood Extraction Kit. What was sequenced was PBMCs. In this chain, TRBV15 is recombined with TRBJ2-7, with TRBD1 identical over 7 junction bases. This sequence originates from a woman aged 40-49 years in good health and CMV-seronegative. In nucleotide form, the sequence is TGTGCCACCAGCAGGGCGAGACAGGGCCCGGCCTACGAGCAGTACTTC. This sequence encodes CATSRARQGPAYEQYF.